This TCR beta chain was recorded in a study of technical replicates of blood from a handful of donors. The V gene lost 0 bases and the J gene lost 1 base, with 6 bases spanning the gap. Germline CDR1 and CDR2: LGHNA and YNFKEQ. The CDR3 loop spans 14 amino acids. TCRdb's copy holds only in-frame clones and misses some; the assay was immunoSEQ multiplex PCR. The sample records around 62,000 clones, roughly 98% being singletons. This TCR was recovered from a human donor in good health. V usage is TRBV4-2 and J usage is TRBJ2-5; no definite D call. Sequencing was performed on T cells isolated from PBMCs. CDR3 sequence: CASSQDASQETQYF. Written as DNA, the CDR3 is TGTGCCAGCAGCCAAGATGCTAGCCAAGAGACCCAGTACTTC.